The entry below describes one TCR beta chain. Its specificity is not known. Anyone with autoimmune disease history or systemic immunosuppression was excluded. The sample comes from a study of OX40 agonist ivuxolimab in advanced cancers. Study-level points and caveats: CD8+ T cells (on average) carried more expanded clones than CD4+ T cells. Researchers did not establish what antigens the expanded peripheral T cells target.

Profiling relied on immunoSEQ multiplex PCR, and the TCRdb table lists in-frame clones only, not all of them. Among tens of thousands of clones listed, roughly 90% were seen once. Here the sequenced sample was CD4+ or CD8+ T cells sorted from blood, taken in a trial of the OX40 agonist ivuxolimab. This clonotype originated in an adult with an advanced solid tumor such as melanoma, head and neck, liver or kidney cancer.

The CDR3 region is CASSLARTSGSYNEQFF. Here the CDR3 DNA reads TGTGCCAGCAGCTTAGCGCGGACTAGCGGATCTTACAATGAGCAGTTCTTC. V gene TRBV7-2 combines with J gene TRBJ2-1, with 10 bases fitting TRBD2. CDR3 length: 17 amino acids. CDR1 and CDR2 from the germline V gene are SGHTA and FQGNSA. The V and J ends lost 0 bases and 4 bases, in that order; junction bases with no gene match: 6.